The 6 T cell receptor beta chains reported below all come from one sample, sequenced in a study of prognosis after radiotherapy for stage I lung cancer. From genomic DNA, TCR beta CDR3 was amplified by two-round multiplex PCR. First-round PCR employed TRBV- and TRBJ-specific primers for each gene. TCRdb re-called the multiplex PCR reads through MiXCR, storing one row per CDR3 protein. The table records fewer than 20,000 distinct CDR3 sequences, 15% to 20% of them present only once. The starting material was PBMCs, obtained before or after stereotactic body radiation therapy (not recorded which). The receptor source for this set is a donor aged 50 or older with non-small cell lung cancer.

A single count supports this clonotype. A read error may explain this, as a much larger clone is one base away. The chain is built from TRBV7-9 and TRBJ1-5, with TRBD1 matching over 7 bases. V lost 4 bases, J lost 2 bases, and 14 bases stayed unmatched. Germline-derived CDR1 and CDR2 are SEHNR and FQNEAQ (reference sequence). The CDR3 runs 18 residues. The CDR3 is CASSSRVSKQGGNQPQHF. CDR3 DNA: TGTGCCAGCAGCTCACGAGTAAGCAAGCAGGGGGGCAATCAGCCCCAGCATTTT.

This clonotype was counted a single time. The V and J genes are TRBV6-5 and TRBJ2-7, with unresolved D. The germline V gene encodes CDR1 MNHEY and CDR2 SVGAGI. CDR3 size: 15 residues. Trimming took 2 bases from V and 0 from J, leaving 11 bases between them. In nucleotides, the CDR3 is TGTGCCAGCAGTTACAGTCATCTCGACTCCTACGAGCAGTACTTC. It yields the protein CASSYSHLDSYEQYF.

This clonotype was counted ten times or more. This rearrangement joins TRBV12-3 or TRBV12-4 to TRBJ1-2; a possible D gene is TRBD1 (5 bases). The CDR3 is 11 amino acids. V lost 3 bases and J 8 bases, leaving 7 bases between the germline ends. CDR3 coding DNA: TGTGCCAGCAGTTTTAACAGGGGCTACACCTTC. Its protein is CASSFNRGYTF.

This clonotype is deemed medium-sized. Written as DNA, the CDR3 is TGTGCCAGCAGCTTAGATTCGGGGGCGGGAGGCTACGAGCAGTACTTC. Amino acid sequence: CASSLDSGAGGYEQYF. This rearrangement joins TRBV11-3 to TRBJ2-7; 8 positions agree with TRBD2. Germline loops: CDR1 SGHNT, CDR2 YENEEA. V gave up 0 bases and J gave up 3 bases; unmatched junction bases: 7. The CDR3 spans 16 residues.

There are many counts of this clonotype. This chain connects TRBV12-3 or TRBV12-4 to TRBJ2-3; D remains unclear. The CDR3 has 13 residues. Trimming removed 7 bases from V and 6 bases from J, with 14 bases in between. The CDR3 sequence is CASTDRPTDTQYF. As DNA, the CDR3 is TGTGCCAGCACCGATCGACCGACGGATACGCAGTATTTT.

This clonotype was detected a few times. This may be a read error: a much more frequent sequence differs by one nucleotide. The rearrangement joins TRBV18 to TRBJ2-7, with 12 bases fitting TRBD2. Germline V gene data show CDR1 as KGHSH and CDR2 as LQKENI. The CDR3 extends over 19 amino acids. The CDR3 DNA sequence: TGTACCAGCTCACCGAGGGGACTAGCGGGCAACTCACGCTCCTACGAGCAGTACTTC. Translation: CTSSPRGLAGNSRSYEQYF.